This T cell receptor beta chain was obtained from a study of shared clonotypes between healthy human individuals. Template for every sorted-subset replicate PCR totaled roughly 200 ng DNA, 30,000 to 35,000 T cell genomes. TCRdb's copy holds only in-frame clones and misses some; the assay was immunoSEQ multiplex PCR. The sample shows about 2 million clones, approximately 94% of them seen only once. CD45RO-negative, CCR7-selected cells formed the naive CD8 fraction, which excluded terminally differentiated effector memory CD45RA+ cells. Healthy adults negative for HIV, lacking recent acute infections or vaccinations, served as donors. In germline, CDR1 is LGHNA, CDR2 YSLEER. The CDR3 extends over 15 amino acids. V was shortened by 2 bases and J by 2 bases, with 13 bases between the two germline ends.

The TCR was taken from a young man in good health. The chain joins TRBV4-3 to TRBJ2-7; no clear D gene. The specimen sequenced was naive CD8+ T cells sorted from blood. CDR3 nucleotides: TGCGCCAGCAGCCAAATTCTCTCAGAAACCTACGAGCAGTACTTC. This encodes CASSQILSETYEQYF.